The clone carrying this T cell receptor beta chain showed up just once. The source of the sample is a study of cytomegalovirus exposure and HLA in healthy donors. The PCR ran on 60 Vbeta and 13 Jbeta primers. Clones were sequenced by immunoSEQ multiplex PCR, and TCRdb holds only the in-frame ones, with some missing. Among 90,000 to 100,000 clones listed, around 76% were seen once. CDR3 size: 12 residues. Trimming took 3 bases from V and 11 from J; bases not matched to a gene: 7. Looked up from germline, CDR1 is GTSNPN and CDR2 is SVGIG (reference sequence). V and J are TRBV30 and TRBJ1-1; 9 positions match TRBD1. The sequence was obtained from a woman aged 60-70 years in good health and CMV-seropositive. The specimen sequenced was PBMCs. CDR3 DNA sequence: TGTGCCTGGAGCGCCGGGACAGGGTCGGCTTTCTTT. Translation gives CAWSAGTGSAFF.